The clone carrying this T cell receptor beta chain was recorded many times. Its matching antigen is unknown. Molecular barcoded adaptors covering alpha/delta and beta/gamma chains were used on approximately 440 ng RNA. TCRdb recomputed calls from the reads with MiXCR, one row per CDR3 protein. The data contain over 14,000 distinct CDR3 sequences, approximately 20% of them seen just once; the ten biggest clones take up around 84%. This sample is part of a study of read filtering for tumor transcriptome and immune sequencing. Whole-study context: Under 10 patients were R-ISS I, roughly 17 were R-ISS II, roughly 7 were R-ISS III. TCR-mapped reads were about 3.5 to 10.27 million with IR-seq versus about 75 to 1,400 with RNA-seq.

General study results and limits: Sorted CD138-negative bone marrow cells were not purified T cells.

The germline V gene has CDR1 MNHNS and CDR2 SASEGT. The germline V and J ends were trimmed by 10 bases and 5 bases, with 7 bases remaining between them. The CDR3 is 10 residues long. The TCR originated in a donor aged 40 or older with multiple myeloma. Source material: a population of CD138-negative cells sorted from bone marrow. The chain couples TRBV6-1 to TRBJ2-3; D call uncertain. Here the CDR3 DNA reads TGTGCCAACGGCGGAGATACGCAGTATTTT. Translation: CANGGDTQYF.